The entry that follows covers one TCR beta chain sequence. Relative to the germline gene, one junction end is altered; a read error may explain this. From CD4+ cells came CD45RA+ naive and CD45RA-negative memory subsets. The data were taken from a study of shared clonotypes between healthy human individuals. CDR1 and CDR2 (germline): SGDLS, YYNGEE. The CDR3 is 14 amino acids. At the deep level, the assay was run. The repertoire was sequenced with immunoSEQ multiplex PCR; TCRdb's copy has only in-frame clones and lacks some. The data hold roughly 2 million clones, with 95% observed a single time. This sequence was found in a man in his late teens or twenties in good health. The source material was naive CD4+ T cells sorted from blood. The subset: CD45RA+ positively selected. The chain combines TRBV9 with TRBJ2-1; 12 bases agree with TRBD2. The CDR3 here is CASSASTSGGPWLF. The CDR3 coding sequence is TGTGCCAGCAGCGCCTCGACTAGCGGGGGCCCTTGGCTCTTC.